The text below deals with one T cell receptor (beta chain). The CDR3 spans 13 residues. Germline loops: CDR1 SGHNT, CDR2 YYREEE (reference sequence). Losses at the gene ends were 0 bases for V and 5 bases for J; bases not matched to a gene: 1. This sample was taken from a study of T cell changes during pregnancy in multiple sclerosis. This table comes from immunoSEQ multiplex PCR, and its TCRdb copy is limited to in-frame clones, with some not included. The sample has roughly 53,000 clones; about 90% are singletons. The rearrangement uses TRBV5-4 and TRBJ2-7, with 8 positions matching TRBD1. This receptor was obtained from a female donor in good health, enrolled as a control in a pregnancy study. Sample: CD4+ T cells from peripheral blood mononuclear cells, taken in the second trimester of pregnancy. The CDR3 sequence: CASSLAGGDEQYF. Here the CDR3 DNA reads TGTGCCAGCAGCTTGGCAGGGGGCGACGAGCAGTACTTC.